This T cell receptor beta chain was identified in a study of control samples from healthy donors and cancer patients (dated by TCRdb to the early 2020s). The protocol used for the library was the immunoSEQ multiplex PCR assay. The table was pulled from immuneACCESS by TCRdb, which kept in-frame rearrangements only. Such tables lose some clones; where checked, under half of the loss comes from unresolved V genes, and the rest has no known cause. The data table for this sample lists approximately 190,000 clones. The ten top clones hold 2.2% of the sample. As concerns this clone: Its antigen remains undetermined.

Sequencing was performed on blood. This receptor was obtained from a woman in her 30s in good health.

In nucleotides, the sequence is TGTGCCAGTATATCCGCGGGGGGGACCCAGTACTTC. This encodes CASISAGGTQYF. The chain employs TRBV19 and TRBJ2-5, and TRBD2 matches 8 of the central bases. Its CDR3 holds 12 amino acids, cysteine through phenylalanine. Just CDR3 DNA is preserved here, 36 bases in frame from base 1. Germline trimming amounts to 7 bases on V and 7 bases on J, with 5 as the count of junction bases outside the gene matches. CDR1 LNHDA and CDR2 SQIVND are derived from the germline V gene (reference sequence).